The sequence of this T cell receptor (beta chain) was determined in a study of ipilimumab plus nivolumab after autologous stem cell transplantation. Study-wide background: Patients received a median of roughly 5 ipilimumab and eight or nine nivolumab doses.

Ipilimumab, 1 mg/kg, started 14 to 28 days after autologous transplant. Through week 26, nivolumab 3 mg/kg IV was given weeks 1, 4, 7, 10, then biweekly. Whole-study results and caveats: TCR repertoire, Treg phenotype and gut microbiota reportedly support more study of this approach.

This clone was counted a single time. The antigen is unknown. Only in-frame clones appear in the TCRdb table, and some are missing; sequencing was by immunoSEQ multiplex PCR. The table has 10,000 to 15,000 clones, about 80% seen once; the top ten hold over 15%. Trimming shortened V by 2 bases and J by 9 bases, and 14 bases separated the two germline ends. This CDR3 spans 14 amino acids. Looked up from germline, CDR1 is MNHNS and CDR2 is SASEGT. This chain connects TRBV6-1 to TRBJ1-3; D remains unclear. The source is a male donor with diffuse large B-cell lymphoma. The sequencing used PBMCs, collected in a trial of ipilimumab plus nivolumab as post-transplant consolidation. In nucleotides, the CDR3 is TGTGCCAGCAGTGAATATTTGGGCCCCAGCACCATATATTTT. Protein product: CASSEYLGPSTIYF.